This T cell receptor beta chain derives from a study of post-analysis software for immune sequencing data. On the study more broadly: Recorded subtypes: relapsing-remitting, secondary progressive, progressive-relapsing; some patients unannotated.

Study findings and constraints: Multiple sclerosis was associated with a significant reduction in normalized Chao1 diversity relative to controls. Same-batch samples co-clustered strongly by F measure. Controls showed lower frequencies than patients for several TRBV segments, and TRBV5-6, TRBV5-1 and TRBV20-1 were among these.

Germline V gives CDR1 SQVTM, CDR2 ANQGSEA. This CDR3 has 11 amino acids. Trimming cost V 3 bases and J 8 bases, with 8 bases left between them. With regard to this clonotype: Its matching antigen is unknown.

Researchers reported that TCR beta cDNA libraries carried unique molecular identifiers. Out of about 1 to 11 million T cells, hundreds of thousands of cDNA molecules were generated. In TCRdb, the PCR reads were re-called with MiXCR into one record per CDR3 protein. The data contain 600,000 to 700,000 distinct CDR3 sequences, around 64% of them singletons. The sample comprised blood. The V call is TRBV29-1, the J call TRBJ2-1; D is unclear. The source is a girl aged 2 to 10 with multiple sclerosis. CDR3 residues: CSVEAVYEQFF. CDR3 DNA: TGCAGCGTTGAGGCGGTATATGAGCAGTTCTTC.